This T cell receptor (beta chain) was observed in a study of glioma-infiltrating T cells after dendritic cell vaccination. Libraries were prepared by immunoSEQ multiplex PCR; TCRdb keeps only in-frame clonotypes and omits some of them. This table holds some 46,000 clones, 75% to 90% found once. The time point was: after dendritic cell vaccination, including at tumor progression/relapse. This clone was observed once. The CDR3 has 14 amino acids. V lost 7 bases, J lost 3 bases, and 16 bases lay in between. Germline V CDR1 and CDR2: MNHEY, SVGAGI. The sample here was blood, taken after dendritic cell vaccination. J is TRBJ2-7 and V is TRBV6-5; possible D gene TRBD2, 5 bases. The origin of this receptor is a human donor with glioblastoma. DNA of the CDR3: TGTGCCAGCACAAAAGCCGACCGGGGCTACGAGCAGTACTTC. It translates to CASTKADRGYEQYF.